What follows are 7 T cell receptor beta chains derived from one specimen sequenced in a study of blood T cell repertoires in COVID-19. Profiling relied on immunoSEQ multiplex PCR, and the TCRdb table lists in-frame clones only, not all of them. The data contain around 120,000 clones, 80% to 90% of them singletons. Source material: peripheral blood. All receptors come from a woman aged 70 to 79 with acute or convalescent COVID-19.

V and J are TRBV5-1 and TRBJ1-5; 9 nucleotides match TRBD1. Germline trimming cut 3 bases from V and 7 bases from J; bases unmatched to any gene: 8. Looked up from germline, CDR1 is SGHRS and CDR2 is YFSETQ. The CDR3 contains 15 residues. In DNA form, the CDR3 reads TGCGCCAGCAGCTCGGGACAGGGTGGAGGACAGCCCCAGCATTTT. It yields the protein CASSSGQGGGQPQHF.

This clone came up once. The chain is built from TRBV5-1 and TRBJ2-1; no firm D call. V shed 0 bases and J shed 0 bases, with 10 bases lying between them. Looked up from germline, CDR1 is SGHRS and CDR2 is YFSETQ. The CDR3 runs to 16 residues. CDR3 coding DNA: TGCGCCAGCAGCTTGGCCGGAGTTAGCTCCTACAATGAGCAGTTCTTC. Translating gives CASSLAGVSSYNEQFF.

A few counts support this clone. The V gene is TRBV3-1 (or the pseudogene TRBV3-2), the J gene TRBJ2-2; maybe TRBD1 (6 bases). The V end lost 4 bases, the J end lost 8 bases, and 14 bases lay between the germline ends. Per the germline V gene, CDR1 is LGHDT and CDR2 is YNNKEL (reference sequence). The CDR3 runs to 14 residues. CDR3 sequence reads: CASSLGRGFGELFF. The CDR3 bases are TGTGCCAGCAGCCTTGGCAGGGGATTTGGGGAGCTGTTTTTT.

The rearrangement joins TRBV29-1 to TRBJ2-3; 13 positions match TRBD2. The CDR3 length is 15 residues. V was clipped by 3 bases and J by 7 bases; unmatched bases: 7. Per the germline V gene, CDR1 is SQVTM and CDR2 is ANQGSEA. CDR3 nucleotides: TGCAGCGTTGACGGACTAGCGGGGGATATGAATACGCAGTATTTT. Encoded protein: CSVDGLAGDMNTQYF.

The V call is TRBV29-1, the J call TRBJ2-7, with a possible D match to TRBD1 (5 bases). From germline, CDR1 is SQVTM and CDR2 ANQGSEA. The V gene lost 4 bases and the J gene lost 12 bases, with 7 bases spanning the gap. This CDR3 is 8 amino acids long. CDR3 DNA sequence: TGCAGCGTTGGCCAGGGGTACTTC. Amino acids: CSVGQGYF.

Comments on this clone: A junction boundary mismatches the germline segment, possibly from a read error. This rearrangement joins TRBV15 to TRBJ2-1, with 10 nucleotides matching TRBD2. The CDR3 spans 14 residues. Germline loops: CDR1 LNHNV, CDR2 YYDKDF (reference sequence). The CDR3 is CATSRDLAGAPDIF. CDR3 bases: TGTGCCACCAGCAGAGATCTAGCGGGGGCGCCGGACATCTTC.

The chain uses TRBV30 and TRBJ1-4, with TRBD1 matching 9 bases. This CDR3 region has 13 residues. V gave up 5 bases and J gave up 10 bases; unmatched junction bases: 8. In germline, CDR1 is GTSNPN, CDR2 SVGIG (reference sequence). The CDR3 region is CAWETGGLGKLFF. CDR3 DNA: TGTGCCTGGGAAACAGGGGGCCTTGGAAAACTGTTTTTT.